The 21 T cell receptor beta chains below were found in one sample sequenced in a study of Graves' ophthalmopathy and Graves' hyperthyroidism. Amplification of the TCR beta CDR3 regions used RNA transcripts (as template). Investigators did first-round RT-PCR with HTBI primers, then second-round multiplex PCR. TCRdb passed the multiplex PCR reads through MiXCR, listing each CDR3 protein once. Of hundreds of thousands of distinct CDR3 sequences listed, more than 20% are singletons. Sequenced sample: peripheral blood. The receptors were gathered from a woman younger than 35 with stable Graves' hyperthyroidism.

Ten or more counts support this clonotype. The chain couples TRBV12-3 or TRBV12-4 to TRBJ1-2; 8 positions agree with TRBD1. There are 13 residues in the CDR3. V shed 5 bases and J 4 bases; nucleotides not matched to a gene: 3. The CDR3 loop is CASSPGQGYGYTF. CDR3 coding DNA: TGTGCCAGCAGTCCAGGACAGGGCTATGGCTACACCTTC.

There are many counts of this clonotype. The V gene is TRBV12-3 or TRBV12-4, the J gene TRBJ1-5; the D is unclear. V shed 0 bases and J shed 7 bases, with 7 bases lying between them. This CDR3 has 13 amino acids. CDR3 DNA: TGTGCCAGCAGTTTAGCGCTAGGCCAGCCCCAGCATTTT. Translating it yields CASSLALGQPQHF.

This clonotype was recorded many times. The genes are TRBV6-5 and TRBJ2-4; TRBD1 aligns across 8 bases. J was trimmed by 3 bases and V by 4 bases; bases with no gene match: 8. CDR1 and CDR2 (germline): MNHEY, SVGAGI. The CDR3 extends over 16 amino acids. This CDR3 reads CASSSWTGYDKNIQYF. For the CDR3, the DNA is TGTGCCAGCAGTTCATGGACAGGGTATGACAAAAACATTCAGTACTTC.

To note about this clonotype: A much larger clone differs from this one at a single base, so this may be a read error. This chain links TRBV10-3 with TRBJ2-2; D is perhaps TRBD2 (5 bases). The CDR3 is 14 residues long. Germline V gene data show CDR1 as ENHRY and CDR2 as SYGVKD. The CDR3 nucleotides read TGTGCCATCATGGGCCTCGACATCACCGGGGAGCCGTTTTTT. Its translation is CAIMGLDITGEPFF.

The chain combines TRBV6-1 with TRBJ2-7; TRBD1 aligns across 7 bases. V lost 8 bases, J lost 1 base, and 11 bases stayed unmatched. The germline V gene encodes CDR1 MNHNS and CDR2 SASEGT. The CDR3 loop spans 15 amino acids. In nucleotides, the CDR3 is TGTGCCAGCCGATCCTCCGGGACAGATTCCTACGAGCAGTACTTC. As protein: CASRSSGTDSYEQYF.

This clonotype was observed many times. The chain uses TRBV11-3 and TRBJ1-6; tentatively, D is TRBD1 (5 bases). CDR3 length: 13 residues. In germline, CDR1 is SGHNT, CDR2 YENEEA. Trimming took 1 base from V and 10 from J, leaving 8 bases between them. In nucleotides, the CDR3 is TGTGCCAGCAGCTTAGGCCCAGGGTCACCCCTCCACTTT. Its translation is CASSLGPGSPLHF.

The chain employs TRBV30 and TRBJ1-2, with TRBD1 matching over 11 bases. Germline CDR1 reads GTSNPN; CDR2 reads SVGIG (reference sequence). The CDR3 is made up of 13 amino acids. V trimming: 3 bases; J trimming: 8 bases; junction bases outside the gene matches: 5. CDR3 protein: CAWRGQGDYGYTF. For the CDR3, the DNA is TGTGCCTGGAGGGGACAGGGGGATTACGGCTACACCTTC.

In its sample, this clonotype was seen many times. The chain links TRBV11-1 to TRBJ1-1; D is perhaps TRBD1 (6 bases). The CDR3 runs 17 residues. Per the germline V gene, CDR1 is SGHAT and CDR2 is FQDESV (reference sequence). The ends were cut back, 1 base at V and 3 bases at J, with 18 bases in the middle. The CDR3 reads CASSLDGTPLGDTEAFF. The DNA for the CDR3 is TGTGCCAGCAGCTTAGATGGGACACCTTTGGGGGACACTGAAGCTTTCTTT.

Many counts were recorded for this clonotype. The chain recombines TRBV6-5 with TRBJ2-4, with 14 bases matching TRBD2. Germline values: CDR1 MNHEY, CDR2 SVGAGI. After removal of 6 bases from V and 3 bases from J, the junction contained 10 bases not matched to a gene. The CDR3 covers 18 residues. The CDR3 is CASSNQGLAGVDKNIQYF. CDR3 DNA: TGTGCCAGCAGCAACCAGGGACTAGCGGGAGTGGACAAAAACATTCAGTACTTC.

This clonotype was observed at least ten times. The gene calls are TRBV6-1 and TRBJ1-1; D is perhaps TRBD1 (5 bases). Per the germline V gene, CDR1 is MNHNS and CDR2 is SASEGT. CDR3 length equals 15 residues. V gave up 6 bases and J gave up 0 bases, with 14 bases separating them. The DNA for the CDR3 is TGTGCCAGCAGAGACGGGGGACTCATGAACACTGAAGCTTTCTTT. Translated: CASRDGGLMNTEAFF.

This clonotype occurred many times. The gene calls are TRBV4-1 and TRBJ1-2; D uncertain. Germline V gene sequence: CDR1 MGHRA, CDR2 YSYEKL. V shed 4 bases and J shed 6 bases, with 15 bases lying between them. The CDR3 spans 14 residues. The CDR3 sequence is CASSRPGRPDGYTF. The CDR3 DNA reads as TGCGCCAGCAGCCGTCCGGGGAGGCCTGATGGCTACACCTTC.

This clonotype was recorded many times. This chain uses TRBV7-8 with TRBJ1-1, with a tentative D call TRBD1 (5 bases). Per the germline V gene, CDR1 is SGHVS and CDR2 is FQNEAQ. V was cut by 1 base and J by 3 bases, with 15 bases left in between. The CDR3 sequence is 16 residues long. The CDR3 protein is CASSLVGTGVDTEAFF. DNA of the CDR3: TGTGCCAGCAGCTTAGTGGGGACGGGAGTCGACACTGAAGCTTTCTTT.

The V call is TRBV7-8, the J call TRBJ1-2, with a tentative D call TRBD1 (6 bases). V lost 5 bases to trimming and J lost 8 bases, with 15 bases between them. Germline lookup yields CDR1 SGHVS and CDR2 FQNEAQ. The CDR3 consists of 13 residues. CDR3 in DNA: TGTGCCAGCAGCGTGGGGGGCGCGGAAGGCTACACCTTC. Translation: CASSVGGAEGYTF.

This clonotype has ten or more counts. The CDR3 loop reads CASSMNTDHGYEQYF. In DNA form, the CDR3 reads TGTGCCAGCAGCATGAATACAGACCACGGGTACGAGCAGTACTTC. The chain has TRBV7-9 and TRBJ2-7, with D unresolved. This CDR3 is 15 amino acids long. Trimming stripped 5 bases from V and 4 bases from J, with 18 bases between. Germline V gene lookup returns CDR1 SEHNR and CDR2 FQNEAQ (reference sequence).

This clonotype was detected many times. V is TRBV12-3 or TRBV12-4 and J is TRBJ2-2; D not certain. The V end was cut by 5 bases, the J end by 5 bases, with 12 bases between. The CDR3 totals 14 residues. CDR3 in DNA: TGTGCCAGCAGTCCCGGACCTTATACCGGGGAGCTGTTTTTT. The encoded protein is CASSPGPYTGELFF.

This clonotype was counted many times. J is TRBJ1-3 and V is TRBV15, with D maybe TRBD1 (6 bases). With 3 bases removed from V and 3 bases from J, the gap between germline ends came to 15 bases. Germline V lookup: CDR1 LNHNV, CDR2 YYDKDF (reference sequence). The CDR3 consists of 16 residues. Here the CDR3 reads CATSSGGGGHGNTIYF. In DNA, the CDR3 is TGTGCCACCAGCAGCGGGGGGGGCGGACATGGAAACACCATATATTTT. Looking up the rest from reference TRBV15 and TRBJ1-3 gives the full variable domain: DAMVIQNPRYQVTQFGKPVTLSCSQTLNHNVMYWYQQKSSQAPKLLFHYYDKDFNNEADTPDNFQSRRPNTSFCFLDIRSPGLGDTAMYLCATSSGGGGHGNTIYFGEGSWLTVV.

There are a few counts of this clonotype. The rearrangement joins TRBV6-1 to TRBJ2-7; the match to TRBD1 covers 7 bases. The germline CDR1 and CDR2 sequences are MNHNS and SASEGT. CDR3 length: 16 amino acids. The ends lost 4 bases at V and 2 bases at J; junction bases unmatched: 11. CDR3: CASSVIPGQPPYEQYF. Written as DNA, the CDR3 is TGTGCCAGCAGTGTTATTCCGGGACAGCCGCCCTACGAGCAGTACTTC.

This clonotype has ten or more counts. J is TRBJ1-2 and V is TRBV13; no clear D. CDR3 length: 9 amino acids. The germline V gene encodes CDR1 PRHDT and CDR2 FYEKMQ (reference sequence). With 8 bases removed from V and 13 bases from J, the gap between germline ends came to 11 bases. Here the CDR3 reads CASLPPITF. The CDR3 DNA is TGTGCCAGCTTGCCTCCGATCACCTTC.

This clonotype has a count of ten or more. The V call is TRBV7-2, the J call TRBJ2-7; weak D call: TRBD1 (5 bases). The CDR3 extends over 16 amino acids. Germline lookup yields CDR1 SGHTA and CDR2 FQGNSA. V lost 0 bases and J 6 bases, leaving 18 bases between the germline ends. The CDR3 nucleotides are TGTGCCAGCAGCTTAGCCCGCCAGAGGACAACGACCGAGCAGTACTTC. Its translation: CASSLARQRTTTEQYF. The entire variable domain, with the rest obtained from reference TRBV7-2 and TRBJ2-7, is as follows: GAGVSQSPSNKVTEKGKDVELRCDPISGHTALYWYRQSLGQGLEFLIYFQGNSAPDKSGLPSDRFSAERTGGSVSTLTIQRTQQEDSAVYLCASSLARQRTTTEQYFGPGTRLTVT.

This clonotype occurred a few times. The chain joins TRBV15 to TRBJ2-2; the D is unclear. Germline values: CDR1 LNHNV, CDR2 YYDKDF (reference sequence). The length of the CDR3 is 14 residues. V dropped 8 bases and J dropped 4 bases, with 14 bases sitting between them. The CDR3, as DNA: TGTGCCACCGGTGTCAGGTTTATCACCGGGGAGCTGTTTTTT. It yields the protein CATGVRFITGELFF.

This clonotype was found many times. The chain carries TRBV5-1 and TRBJ1-2, with 7 bases fitting TRBD1. J was trimmed by 6 bases and V by 4 bases; bases with no gene match: 3. The CDR3 extends over 12 amino acids. CDR1 and CDR2 from the germline V gene are SGHRS and YFSETQ. CDR3 DNA: TGCGCCAGCAGCGCGGGACAGAATGGCTACACCTTC. It specifies CASSAGQNGYTF.